This TCR beta chain was sequenced in a study of CD8 T cells in Susac syndrome. Study observations and caveats: It was acknowledged in the study that its TCR sequencing and HLA analysis involved a relatively small number of individuals.

Germline V CDR1 and CDR2: SSHAT, FNYEAQ (reference sequence). There are 16 residues in the CDR3. The count of this clonotype is one. Its antigen is not known. One junction end does not reproduce the germline sequence, and a read error may be involved. Reverse transcription used roughly 0.5 to 1 ug RNA and random hexamers. MiXCR, applied by TCRdb to the immunoSEQ multiplex PCR reads, yields one record per CDR3 protein. Here the sample spans about 210,000 distinct CDR3 sequences, about 95% being singletons. The sequencing sample was made of CD4+ T cells from PBMCs. The TCR was taken from a human donor with multiple sclerosis. V and J are TRBV7-7 and TRBJ2-1, with 8 bases aligning to TRBD2. CDR3 bases: TGTGCTAGCAGCTTAGTACTAGCGGTTTCCTACAATGAGCAGTTCTTC. Its protein product is CASSLVLAVSYNEQFF.